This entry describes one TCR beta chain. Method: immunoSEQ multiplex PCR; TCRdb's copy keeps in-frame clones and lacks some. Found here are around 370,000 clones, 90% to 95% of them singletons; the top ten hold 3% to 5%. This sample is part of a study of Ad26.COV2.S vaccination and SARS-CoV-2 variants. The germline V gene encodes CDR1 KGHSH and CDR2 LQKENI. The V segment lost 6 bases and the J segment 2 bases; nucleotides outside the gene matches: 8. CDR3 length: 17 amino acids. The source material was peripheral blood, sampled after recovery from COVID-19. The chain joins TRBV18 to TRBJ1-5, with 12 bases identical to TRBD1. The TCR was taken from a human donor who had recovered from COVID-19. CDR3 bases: TGTGCCAGCTCTCCCGGGACAGGGGGCGGGCGCAATCAGCCCCAGCATTTT. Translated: CASSPGTGGGRNQPQHF.